This section outlines one TCR beta chain sequence together with its context. The specificity of this receptor is unknown. No clone much larger than this one lies a single base away; base qualities are absent. The sample originates from a study of blood T cell repertoires in COVID-19 (TCRdb year 2020). The study in broad terms: Collaborator samples came from the United States, Italy and Spain and covered acute and convalescent phases of COVID-19. The material from the prospective study consisted of cDNA or gDNA derived from T cells, B-cell-depleted T cells, or PBMCs. Subjects who had been exposed to COVID-19, were actively infected with it, or had recovered from it provided the deeply sampled blood TCRbeta repertoires that made up the dataset. The repertoires were released in a freely available public database intended as a resource for research on the immune response to SARS-CoV-2. Samples were obtained from the ongoing ImmuneRACE study (first 160 participants) and from 1,254 subjects provided by 6 global collaborators. A de-identified subject ID, COVID-19 status, age in years and sex were almost always included in the sample metadata. Where available, HLA class I and class II types were obtained from metadata supplied by the sample provider rather than from assay-based typing. The study at large found these results: How much clinical and demographic metadata was included differed by source and by participant, and the metadata was provided uncurated.

The collaborating institutions used their own protocols to collect whole blood in K2EDTA tubes. For TCRbeta analysis, collaborators shipped samples as frozen whole blood, isolated PBMCs, or DNA extracted from either of those sample types. The immunoSEQ Assay, a bias-controlled multiplex PCR, was used to amplify TCRbeta CDR3 regions from genomic DNA. The authors' analysis ran thus. Nucleated cell counts per sample were estimated from amplification of reference gene primers within the assay. To quantify the absolute abundance of each unique TCRbeta CDR3 rearrangement, sequence reads were collapsed and filtered. For each sample, productive Simpson clonality was calculated as the square root of Simpson's diversity index over productive rearrangements. TCRdb carries this immuneACCESS record with in-frame sequences only. Its versions omit some clonotypes, under half of them owing to an unresolved V gene in the studies checked, with the rest unexplained. V and J calls and clone size are those listed in that table; D and trimming were worked out from the DNA. The sample includes 100,000 or so clones, with approximately 70% observed a single time. The top ten hold roughly 6% of the sample.

V is shortened by 3 bases, J by 5 bases, and the region joining them spans 12 bases. Measured from the cysteine to the phenylalanine, the CDR3 is 14 residues long. The kept DNA is CDR3 alone, 42 bases in frame from the first base. Per the germline V gene (reference sequence), SEHNR is the CDR1 and FQNEAQ is the CDR2. The sequence is built from TRBV7-9 and TRBJ2-3; possibly the D gene is TRBD2, per 5 matching bases. The sequencing input was peripheral blood. This sequence was found in a man of 80 years or more with acute or convalescent COVID-19. The CDR3 region: CASSFSTRGDTQYF. The nucleotide sequence reads TGTGCCAGCAGCTTCTCAACCCGGGGAGATACGCAGTATTTT. With the rest looked up from the reference TRBV7-9 and TRBJ2-3 genes rather than sequenced, the full variable domain is DTGVSQNPRHKITKRGQNVTFRCDPISEHNRLYWYRQTLGQGPEFLTYFQNEAQLEKSRLLSDRFSAERPKGSFSTLEIQRTEQGDSAMYLCASSFSTRGDTQYFGPGTRLTVL.